The 3 T cell receptor beta chains presented below share a single source sample, sequenced in a study of blood T cell repertoires in COVID-19. Only in-frame clones appear in the TCRdb table, and some are missing; sequencing was by immunoSEQ multiplex PCR. This repertoire shows about 230,000 clones, 80% to 85% found once; its top ten account for 4% to 5.5%. The sequenced material came from peripheral blood. All receptors derive from a middle-aged man with active or convalescent COVID-19.

The rearrangement uses TRBV2 and TRBJ2-3; TRBD2 agrees at 11 bases. The germline V gene has CDR1 SNHLY and CDR2 FYNNEI. Trimming removed 5 bases from V and 4 bases from J; junction bases left unmatched: 2. The length of the CDR3 is 14 residues. The CDR3 spells CASSYSGGADTQYF. CDR3 nucleotide sequence: TGTGCCAGCAGTTATAGCGGGGGGGCAGATACGCAGTATTTT.

The V and J genes are TRBV3-1 (or the pseudogene TRBV3-2) and TRBJ1-5; maybe TRBD1 (5 bases). CDR3 size: 15 residues. CDR1 is LGHDT, CDR2 YNNKEL, per germline (reference sequence). V was clipped by 1 base and J by 7 bases, with 14 bases between them. Here the CDR3 DNA reads TGTGCCAGCAGCCAAGTTTCAGGGTTCGGGCAGCCCCAGCATTTT. Its protein is CASSQVSGFGQPQHF.

CDR3 amino acids: CASSQDYGQPQHF. Written as DNA, the CDR3 is TGTGCCAGCAGCCAAGATTACGGTCAGCCCCAGCATTTT. The rearrangement links TRBV3-1 (or the pseudogene TRBV3-2) to TRBJ1-5; no clear D. CDR3 size: 13 residues. V was shortened by 0 bases and J by 6 bases, with 6 bases between the two germline ends. Germline values: CDR1 LGHDT, CDR2 YNNKEL (reference sequence).